This is a list of T cell receptor beta chains from one sample in a study of T cells in localized non-small cell lung cancer. Here immunoSEQ multiplex PCR was the method, and the copy in TCRdb shows in-frame clones only, minus some. The sample has roughly 30,000 clones; 85% to 95% are singletons. Sequencing was performed on peripheral blood, taken before any cancer treatment. The receptors originated from an older female donor with stage I lung adenocarcinoma. Each CDR3 is given without its conserved first and last residue. D genes are given only for firm matches. Only part of the rows carry a size: once, few, many, or a class if the clone is expanded.

CDR3aa,v_gene,j_gene,abundance,d_gene
ASRGTEGPRNQPQH,TRBV19,TRBJ1-5,NA,TRBD1
ASSFSGVAEKLF,TRBV7-9,TRBJ1-4,NA,NA
ASSLNRDLNTEAF,TRBV6-5,TRBJ1-1,few,NA
AWGMGGTEAF,TRBV30,TRBJ1-1,NA,NA
ASPPAGIESGVNEKLF,TRBV21-1,TRBJ1-4,NA,NA
SAQGRGGGGEQY,TRBV29-1,TRBJ2-7,NA,NA
AISEGIGQGDNYGYT,TRBV10-3,TRBJ1-2,once,TRBD1
ASSLTGDLSYEQY,TRBV28,TRBJ2-7,NA,TRBD1
ASSQTGGNYEQY,TRBV6-6,NA,NA,TRBD1
ASSESRLARRYYEQY,TRBV10-2,TRBJ2-7,NA,NA
ASSLQPVKYTDTQY,TRBV7-2,TRBJ2-3,NA,NA
ASSPLAGVNNEQF,TRBV18,TRBJ2-1,NA,TRBD2
ASSLRSTVYGYT,TRBV27,TRBJ1-2,NA,NA
ASSPRQSPAETQY,TRBV9,TRBJ2-5,few,NA
ASSSGLAGARYEQY,TRBV11-2,TRBJ2-7,NA,TRBD2
ASRSSGGVTGELF,TRBV27,TRBJ2-2,once,TRBD2
ASSLERGSATGELF,TRBV7-9,TRBJ2-2,NA,TRBD2
ASSARGGANYGYT,TRBV19,TRBJ1-2,NA,NA
ASGHGIEKLF,TRBV30,TRBJ1-4,NA,NA
ASSTTSYEQY,TRBV7-2,TRBJ2-7,NA,NA
ASTSTLRPRSYEQY,TRBV7-8,NA,NA,NA
ASRTASNYGYT,TRBV6-1,TRBJ1-2,NA,NA
ASSLGSVSVNADTQY,TRBV5-8,TRBJ2-3,NA,NA
ASSVDPGGHYEQY,TRBV9,TRBJ2-7,NA,TRBD2
ASSYSGRVGKNIQY,TRBV6-5,TRBJ2-4,NA,TRBD2
ASIADGNSPLH,TRBV2,TRBJ1-6,NA,NA
ASRDRGTQNSPLH,TRBV10-3,TRBJ1-6,NA,TRBD1
ASSYSLAQETQY,TRBV6-5,TRBJ2-5,NA,NA
ATSRDRMFYGETQY,TRBV15,TRBJ2-5,NA,NA
ASSIDHLKPSTDTQY,TRBV19,TRBJ2-3,NA,NA
ASSLALYIAGGNNEQF,TRBV7-6,TRBJ2-1,NA,TRBD2
ASRPAMNTEAF,TRBV28,TRBJ1-1,NA,NA
ASSPLTGGSYEQY,TRBV18,TRBJ2-7,NA,TRBD1
ASSQDLTGGFRAF,TRBV4-1,TRBJ1-1,NA,TRBD1
ASSYLGGNTEAF,TRBV7-9,TRBJ1-1,NA,NA
ASSLDSSGRGDEQF,TRBV5-1,TRBJ2-1,few,TRBD2
ASSRSLSYNEQF,TRBV6-5,TRBJ2-1,NA,NA
ASSYAWGAAEAF,TRBV6-6,TRBJ1-1,NA,NA
ASRKGQGTSPLH,TRBV6-1,TRBJ1-6,NA,TRBD1
ASSEATGGRTGELF,TRBV5-4,TRBJ2-2,NA,TRBD1
ASSQDLQGREQF,TRBV4-2,TRBJ2-1,NA,NA
ASSQGVSNPAASNQETQY,TRBV4-1,TRBJ2-5,NA,NA
AISESTRGRTEAF,TRBV10-3,TRBJ1-1,NA,NA
ATSSRRTGNGYT,TRBV15,TRBJ1-2,NA,NA